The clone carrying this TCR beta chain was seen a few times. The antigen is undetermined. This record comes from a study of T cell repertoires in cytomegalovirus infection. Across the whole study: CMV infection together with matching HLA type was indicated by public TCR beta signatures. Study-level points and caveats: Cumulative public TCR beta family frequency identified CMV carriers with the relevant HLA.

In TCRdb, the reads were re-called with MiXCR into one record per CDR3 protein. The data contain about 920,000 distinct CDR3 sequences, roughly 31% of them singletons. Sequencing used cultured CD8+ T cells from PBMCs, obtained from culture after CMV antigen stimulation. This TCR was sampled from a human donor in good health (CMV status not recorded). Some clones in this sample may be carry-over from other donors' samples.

The CDR3 region is CASSARTGYNEQFF. The CDR3 region has the DNA TGTGCCAGCAGTGCTCGGACAGGGTACAATGAGCAGTTCTTC. The J gene is TRBJ2-1, the V gene TRBV6-1, with TRBD1 matching over 8 bases. The CDR3 covers 14 residues. V trimming: 4 bases; J trimming: 4 bases; junction bases outside the gene matches: 3. CDR1 is MNHNS and CDR2 is SASEGT in the germline V gene.